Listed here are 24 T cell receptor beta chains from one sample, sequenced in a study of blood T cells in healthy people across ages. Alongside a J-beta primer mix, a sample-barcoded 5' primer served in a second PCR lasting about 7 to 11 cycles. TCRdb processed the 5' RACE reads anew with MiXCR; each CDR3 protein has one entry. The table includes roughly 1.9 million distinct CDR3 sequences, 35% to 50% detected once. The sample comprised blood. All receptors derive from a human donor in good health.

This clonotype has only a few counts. The CDR3 sequence is CATSVQGGYGYTF. The CDR3 coding sequence is TGTGCCACCAGTGTCCAAGGAGGGTATGGCTACACCTTC. The V call is TRBV24-1, the J call TRBJ1-2; D is unresolved. Germline assignment: CDR1 KGHDR and CDR2 SFDVKD. The V end was cut by 5 bases, the J end by 5 bases, with 11 bases between. The CDR3 sequence is 13 residues long.

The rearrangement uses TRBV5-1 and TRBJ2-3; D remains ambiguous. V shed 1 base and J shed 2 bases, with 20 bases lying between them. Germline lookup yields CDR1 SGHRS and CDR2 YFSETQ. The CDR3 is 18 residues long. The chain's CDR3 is CASSLWFLAATFTDTQYF. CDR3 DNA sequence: TGCGCCAGCAGCTTGTGGTTTTTGGCGGCAACCTTCACAGATACGCAGTATTTT.

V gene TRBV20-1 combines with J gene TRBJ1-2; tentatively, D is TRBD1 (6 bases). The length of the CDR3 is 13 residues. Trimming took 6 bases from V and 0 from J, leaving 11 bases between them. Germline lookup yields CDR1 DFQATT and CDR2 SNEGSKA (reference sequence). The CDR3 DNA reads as TGCAGTGCCCCGGGACACGCTAACTATGGCTACACCTTC. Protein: CSAPGHANYGYTF.

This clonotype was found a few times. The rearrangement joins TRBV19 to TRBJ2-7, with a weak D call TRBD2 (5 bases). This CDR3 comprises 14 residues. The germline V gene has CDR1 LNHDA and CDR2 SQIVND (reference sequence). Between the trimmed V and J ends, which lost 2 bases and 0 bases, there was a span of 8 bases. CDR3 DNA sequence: TGTGCCAGTAGTATAACGGGGAGCTCCTACGAGCAGTACTTC. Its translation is CASSITGSSYEQYF.

DNA for the CDR3: TGCGCCAGCAGCTCTTTGTCTCAGGGGGCGTCAGATACGCAGTATTTT. It specifies CASSSLSQGASDTQYF. V is TRBV4-3 and J is TRBJ2-3; 8 nucleotides match TRBD1. The CDR3 loop spans 16 amino acids. Germline CDR1 and CDR2: LGHNA and YSLEER. V was pared by 5 bases and J by 4 bases, with 11 bases of the junction left unmatched.

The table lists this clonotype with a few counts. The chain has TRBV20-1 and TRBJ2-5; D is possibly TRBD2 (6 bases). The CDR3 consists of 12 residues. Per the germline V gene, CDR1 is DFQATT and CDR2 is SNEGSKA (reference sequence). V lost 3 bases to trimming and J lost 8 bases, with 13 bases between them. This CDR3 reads CSARAGGVTQYF. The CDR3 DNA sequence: TGCAGTGCTAGGGCAGGAGGGGTTACCCAGTACTTC.

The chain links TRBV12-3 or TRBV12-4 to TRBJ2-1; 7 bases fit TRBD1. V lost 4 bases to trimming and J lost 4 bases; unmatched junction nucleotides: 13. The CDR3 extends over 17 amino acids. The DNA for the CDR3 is TGTGCCAGCAGTTCCCGGGACAGTAATAGTTATTACAATGAGCAGTTCTTC. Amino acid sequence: CASSSRDSNSYYNEQFF.

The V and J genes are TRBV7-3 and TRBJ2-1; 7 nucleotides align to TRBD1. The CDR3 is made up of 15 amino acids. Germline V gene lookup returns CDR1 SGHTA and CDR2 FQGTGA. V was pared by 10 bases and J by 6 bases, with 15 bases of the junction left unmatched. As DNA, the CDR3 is TGTGCCACCAGTGCCGCCGGGGCAGGGGGCAATGAGCAGTTCTTC. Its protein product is CATSAAGAGGNEQFF.

The CDR3 nucleotides read TGCGCCAGCAGCTTGGCCGGACATAGGGGACAGGGCAGGAGCTCCTACGAGCAGTACTTC. It encodes CASSLAGHRGQGRSSYEQYF. V is TRBV5-1 and J is TRBJ2-7; 9 bases fit TRBD1. The length of the CDR3 is 20 residues. The germline V gene encodes CDR1 SGHRS and CDR2 YFSETQ. The J segment lost 0 bases and the V segment lost 0 bases, leaving 16 bases of the junction unmatched.

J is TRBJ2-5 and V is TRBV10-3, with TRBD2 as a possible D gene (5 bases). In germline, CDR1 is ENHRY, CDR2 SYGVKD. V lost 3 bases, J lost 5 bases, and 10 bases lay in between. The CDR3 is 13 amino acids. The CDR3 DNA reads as TGTGCCATCAGTGATTTGGAGCGGGAGACCCAGTACTTC. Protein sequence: CAISDLERETQYF.

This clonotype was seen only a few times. The CDR3 loop reads CASSLSGGSYNEQYF. CDR3 bases: TGTGCCAGCAGCTTATCGGGGGGCTCCTACAATGAGCAGTACTTC. The chain employs TRBV7-2 and TRBJ2-1; D is possibly TRBD2 (7 bases). The better agreement between TRBJ2-7 and the DNA end casts doubt on the J call. Germline V lookup: CDR1 SGHTA, CDR2 FQGNSA. This CDR3 spans 15 amino acids.

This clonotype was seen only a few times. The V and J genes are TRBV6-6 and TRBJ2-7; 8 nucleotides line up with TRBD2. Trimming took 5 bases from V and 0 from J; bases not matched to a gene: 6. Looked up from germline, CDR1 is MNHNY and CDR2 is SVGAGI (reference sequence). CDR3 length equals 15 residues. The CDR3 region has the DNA TGTGCCAGCAGTCGAATAGCGGGGAGCTCCTACGAGCAGTACTTC. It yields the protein CASSRIAGSSYEQYF.

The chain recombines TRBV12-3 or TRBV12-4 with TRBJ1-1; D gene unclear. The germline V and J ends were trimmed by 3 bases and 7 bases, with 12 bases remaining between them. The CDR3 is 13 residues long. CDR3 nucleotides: TGTGCCAGCAGTTTGGCTGGGAGTGGTGAAGCTTTCTTT. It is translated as CASSLAGSGEAFF.

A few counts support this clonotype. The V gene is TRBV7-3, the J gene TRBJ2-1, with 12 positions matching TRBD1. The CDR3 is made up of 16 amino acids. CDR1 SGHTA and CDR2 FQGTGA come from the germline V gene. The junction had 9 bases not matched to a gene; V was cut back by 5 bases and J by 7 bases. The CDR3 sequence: CASSRFRDRGLNEQFF. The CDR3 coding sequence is TGTGCCAGCAGCCGATTCCGGGACAGGGGGCTTAATGAGCAGTTCTTC.

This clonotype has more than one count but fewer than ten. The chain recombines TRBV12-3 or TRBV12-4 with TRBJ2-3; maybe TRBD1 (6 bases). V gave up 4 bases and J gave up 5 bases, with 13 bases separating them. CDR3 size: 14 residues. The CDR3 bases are TGTGCCAGCAGTTCGTCAGGGGCAGGAGATACGCAGTATTTT. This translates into CASSSSGAGDTQYF.

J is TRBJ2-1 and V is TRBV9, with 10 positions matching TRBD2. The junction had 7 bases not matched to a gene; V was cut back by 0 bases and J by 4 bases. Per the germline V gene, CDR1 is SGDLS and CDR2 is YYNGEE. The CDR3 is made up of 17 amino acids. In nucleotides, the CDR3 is TGTGCCAGCAGCGTAGGGGGGGCTAGCGGGGGATACAATGAGCAGTTCTTC. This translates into CASSVGGASGGYNEQFF.

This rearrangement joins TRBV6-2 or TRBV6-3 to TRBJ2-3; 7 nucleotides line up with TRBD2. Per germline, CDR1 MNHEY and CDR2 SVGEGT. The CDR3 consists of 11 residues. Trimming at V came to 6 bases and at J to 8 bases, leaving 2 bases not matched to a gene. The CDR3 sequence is CASSRGSTQYF. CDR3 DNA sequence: TGTGCCAGCAGCCGCGGGAGTACGCAGTATTTT.

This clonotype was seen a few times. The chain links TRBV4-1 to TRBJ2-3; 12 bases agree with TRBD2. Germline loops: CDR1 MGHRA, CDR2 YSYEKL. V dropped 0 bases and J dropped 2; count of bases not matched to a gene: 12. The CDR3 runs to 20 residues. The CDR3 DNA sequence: TGCGCCAGCAGCCAAGATAGACTAGCGGGGGCCCCGACCGACACAGATACGCAGTATTTT. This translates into CASSQDRLAGAPTDTDTQYF.

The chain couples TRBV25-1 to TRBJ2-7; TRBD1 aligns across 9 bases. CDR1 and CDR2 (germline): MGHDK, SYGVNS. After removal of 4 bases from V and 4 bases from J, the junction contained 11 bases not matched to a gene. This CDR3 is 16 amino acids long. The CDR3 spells CASSATGTGTPYEQYF. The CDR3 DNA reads TGTGCCAGCAGTGCCACCGGGACAGGGACACCTTACGAGCAGTACTTC.

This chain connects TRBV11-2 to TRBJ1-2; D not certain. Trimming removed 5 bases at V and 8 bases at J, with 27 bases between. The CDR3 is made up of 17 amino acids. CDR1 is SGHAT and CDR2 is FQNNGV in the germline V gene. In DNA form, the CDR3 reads TGTGCCAGCAGCCGTCTTAGGTCGGCAGGTAGCGGAACGGGCTACACCTTC. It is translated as CASSRLRSAGSGTGYTF.

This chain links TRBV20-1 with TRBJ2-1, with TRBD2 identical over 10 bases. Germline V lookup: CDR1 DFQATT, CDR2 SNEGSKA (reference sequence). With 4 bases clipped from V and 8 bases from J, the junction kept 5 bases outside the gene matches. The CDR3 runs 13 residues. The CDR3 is CSAILAGRDEQFF. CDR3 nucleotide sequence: TGCAGTGCTATACTAGCGGGGAGGGATGAGCAGTTCTTC.

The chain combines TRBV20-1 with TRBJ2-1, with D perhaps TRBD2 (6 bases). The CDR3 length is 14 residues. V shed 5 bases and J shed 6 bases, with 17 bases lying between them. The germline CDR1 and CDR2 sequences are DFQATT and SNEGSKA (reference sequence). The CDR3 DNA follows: TGCAGTGCTGAAAGCGGGTTCTACAGCAATGAGCAGTTCTTC. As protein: CSAESGFYSNEQFF.

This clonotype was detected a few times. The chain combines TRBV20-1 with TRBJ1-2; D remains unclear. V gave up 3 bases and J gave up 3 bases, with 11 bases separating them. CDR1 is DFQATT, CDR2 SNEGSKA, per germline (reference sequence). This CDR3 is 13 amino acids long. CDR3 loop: CSARRRAHYGYTF. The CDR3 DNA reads TGCAGTGCTAGGCGCCGGGCCCACTATGGCTACACCTTC.

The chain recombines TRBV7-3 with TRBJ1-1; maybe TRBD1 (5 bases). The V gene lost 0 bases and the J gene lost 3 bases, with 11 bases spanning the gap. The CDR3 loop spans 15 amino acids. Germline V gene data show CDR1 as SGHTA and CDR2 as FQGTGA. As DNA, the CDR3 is TGTGCCAGCAGCTTAACCGGGGGTGGAGACACTGAAGCTTTCTTT. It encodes CASSLTGGGDTEAFF.